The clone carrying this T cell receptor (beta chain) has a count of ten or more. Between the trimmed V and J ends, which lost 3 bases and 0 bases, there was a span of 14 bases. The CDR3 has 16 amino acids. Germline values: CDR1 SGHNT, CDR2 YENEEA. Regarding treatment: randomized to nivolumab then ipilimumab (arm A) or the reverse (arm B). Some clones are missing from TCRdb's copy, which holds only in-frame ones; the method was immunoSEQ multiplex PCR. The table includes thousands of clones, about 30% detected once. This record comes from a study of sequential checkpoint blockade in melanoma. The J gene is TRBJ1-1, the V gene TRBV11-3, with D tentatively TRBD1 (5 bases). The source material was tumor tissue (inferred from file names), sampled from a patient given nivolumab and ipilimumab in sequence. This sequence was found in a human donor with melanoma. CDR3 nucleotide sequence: TGTGCCAGCAGCTTGGCTGGGGGACTTTTGAACACTGAAGCTTTCTTT. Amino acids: CASSLAGGLLNTEAFF. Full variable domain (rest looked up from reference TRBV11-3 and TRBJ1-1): EAGVVQSPRYKIIEKKQPVAFWCNPISGHNTLYWYLQNLGQGPELLIRYENEEAVDDSQLPKDRFSAERLKGVDSTLKIQPAELGDSAVYLCASSLAGGLLNTEAFFGQGTRLTVV.